These T cell receptor beta chains were read from a single sample in a study of blood T cells in healthy people across ages. One entry per CDR3 protein, called by TCRdb with MiXCR from the 5' RACE reads. This sample carries about a million distinct CDR3 sequences, around 49% of them seen once, and the ten largest clones take roughly 13%. Material: blood. These receptors were obtained from a man younger than 45 in good health. Each CDR3 is given with its conserved first and last residue. D genes are given only for firm matches. Clone size is stated in some rows and not others, as once, few, many or a class when expanded.

TRBV6-6	TRBJ1-4	-	-	CASSLDREEKLFF	TGTGCCAGCAGTCTTGATAGGGAGGAAAAACTGTTTTTT
TRBV2	TRBJ1-5	-	-	CASSAAEGNQPQHF	TGTGCCAGCAGTGCGGCAGAGGGCAATCAGCCCCAGCATTTT
TRBV20-1	TRBJ1-5	TRBD1	-	CSAGDRGQPQHF	TGCAGTGCTGGCGACAGGGGACAGCCCCAGCATTTT
TRBV7-2	TRBJ2-3	TRBD2	few	CASSLVGGGGSTDTQYF	TGTGCCAGCAGCTTAGTAGGCGGGGGGGGGAGCACAGATACGCAGTATTTT
TRBV20-1	TRBJ2-1	-	-	CSALSRGWYNEQFF	TGCAGTGCCCTCTCCCGGGGTTGGTACAATGAGCAGTTCTTC
TRBV6-5	TRBJ1-1	-	once	CASKSLGWTEAFF	TGTGCCAGCAAGTCCCTAGGCTGGACTGAAGCTTTCTTT
TRBV25-1	TRBJ1-1	-	-	CASREQGETTEAFF	TGTGCCAGCAGGGAGCAGGGTGAGACCACTGAAGCTTTCTTT
TRBV6-5	TRBJ2-7	TRBD1	-	CASTRRTGKSEQYF	TGTGCCAGCACCCGAAGGACAGGGAAGAGCGAGCAGTACTTC
TRBV12-3/TRBV12-4	TRBJ1-4	-	-	CASRQGGRNEKLFF	TGTGCCAGCAGGCAGGGTGGGAGAAATGAAAAACTGTTTTTT
TRBV3-1	TRBJ2-1	-	few	CASSQDRHEQFF	TGTGCCAGCAGCCAAGATAGGCATGAGCAGTTCTTC
TRBV27	TRBJ2-1	TRBD2	few	CASSLRGGLAVLSSYNEQFF	TGTGCCAGCAGCTTAAGGGGCGGACTAGCGGTCCTGAGCTCCTACAATGAGCAGTTCTTC
TRBV4-1	TRBJ1-1	TRBD1	-	CASSQDDRGTGEAFF	TGCGCCAGCAGCCAAGACGACAGGGGAACGGGTGAAGCTTTCTTT
TRBV7-9	TRBJ2-3	-	-	CASSSTTSTDTQYF	TGTGCCAGCAGCTCGACTACAAGCACAGATACGCAGTATTTT
TRBV27	TRBJ1-4	-	-	CASSLMDGNEKLFF	TGTGCCAGCAGTTTGATGGACGGGAATGAAAAACTGTTTTTT
TRBV3-1	TRBJ2-3	-	once	CASSYGPGLITDTQYF	TGTGCCAGCAGCTATGGCCCGGGGCTGATCACAGATACGCAGTATTTT
TRBV4-3	TRBJ2-4	-	once	CPSSQAPGSTKNIQYF	TGCCCCAGCAGCCAAGCCCCAGGGTCGACCAAAAACATTCAGTACTTC
TRBV29-1	TRBJ2-7	-	-	CSVWDTVRETQYF	TGCAGCGTTTGGGACACGGTACGAGAGACTCAGTACTTC
TRBV4-2	TRBJ2-5	TRBD1	-	CASSRTVGTGEGTQYF	TGTGCCAGCAGCCGAACAGTCGGGACAGGGGAAGGGACCCAGTACTTC
TRBV10-3	TRBJ1-2	-	many	CAISERQDGYGYTF	TGTGCCATCAGTGAGCGACAGGACGGCTATGGCTACACCTTC
TRBV28	TRBJ2-7	TRBD2	-	CTSSFLTSGTSGPEQYF	TGTACCAGCAGTTTTTTGACCTCCGGGACTAGCGGCCCCGAGCAGTACTTC
TRBV24-1	TRBJ1-5	TRBD1	-	CATSDPTGENQPQHF	TGTGCCACCAGTGATCCGACAGGGGAGAATCAGCCCCAGCATTTT
TRBV29-1	TRBJ2-7	-	-	CSAHTETTCLCEQYF	TGCAGCGCACATACGGAAACGACGTGTCTGTGCGAGCAGTACTTC
TRBV29-1	TRBJ2-7	-	-	CSPNRDQPTYEQYF	TGCAGCCCCAACAGGGACCAACCGACCTACGAGCAGTACTTC
TRBV7-2	TRBJ2-5	-	-	CAGSPWPGETQYF	TGTGCCGGCAGCCCTTGGCCGGGGGAGACCCAGTACTTC
TRBV12-3/TRBV12-4	TRBJ2-7	-	-	CASSSTGVYEQYF	TGTGCCAGCAGTTCCACCGGGGTCTACGAGCAGTACTTC
TRBV28	TRBJ2-7	-	-	CASAQGPIYEQYF	TGTGCCAGCGCACAGGGCCCGATCTACGAGCAGTACTTC
TRBV7-2	TRBJ2-7	TRBD1	-	CASSWYRGLSYEQYF	TGTGCCAGCAGCTGGTACAGGGGTCTTTCCTACGAGCAGTACTTC
TRBV6-5	TRBJ1-6	-	few	CASSYRGYNSPLHF	TGTGCCAGCAGTTACAGGGGGTATAATTCACCCCTCCACTTT
TRBV20-1	TRBJ2-3	-	many	CSARDPAANSDTQYF	TGCAGTGCTAGAGATCCGGCGGCGAATTCAGATACGCAGTATTTT
TRBV6-1	TRBJ1-2	-	few	CASSEAGGSYGYTF	TGTGCCAGCAGTGAAGCAGGGGGAAGCTATGGCTACACCTTC
TRBV28	TRBJ2-1	-	-	CASSLGQTHNEQFF	TGTGCCAGCAGTTTGGGGCAGACCCACAATGAGCAGTTCTTC
TRBV2	TRBJ2-2	-	-	CASRREEWGELFF	TGTGCCAGCAGGAGGGAGGAATGGGGGGAGCTGTTTTTT
TRBV28	TRBJ2-5	-	-	CASRSRAGLAETQYF	TGTGCCAGCAGATCAAGGGCAGGGTTAGCGGAGACCCAGTACTTC
TRBV19	TRBJ2-7	-	-	CASSSGEWNEQYF	TGTGCCAGTAGTTCGGGGGAATGGAACGAGCAGTACTTC
TRBV6-2/TRBV6-3	TRBJ2-7	-	many	CASSTTYEQYF	TGTGCCAGCAGTACCACCTACGAGCAGTACTTC
TRBV10-3	TRBJ2-7	TRBD2	-	CAISGRGLAGGPLSYEQYF	TGTGCCATCAGCGGGAGGGGACTAGCGGGGGGGCCTTTATCCTACGAGCAGTACTTC
TRBV4-3	TRBJ2-7	-	-	CASSQDVGTGSYEQYF	TGCGCCAGCAGCCAAGATGTGGGCACAGGGAGCTACGAGCAGTACTTC
TRBV2	TRBJ1-1	-	-	CASRKGGTEAFF	TGTGCCAGCAGGAAGGGCGGCACTGAAGCTTTCTTT
TRBV28	TRBJ1-5	-	few	CASRGGAGNFQPQHF	TGTGCCAGCAGAGGGGGGGCAGGGAATTTTCAGCCCCAGCATTTT
TRBV7-9	TRBJ2-1	-	few	CASSIGADNEQFF	TGTGCCAGCAGCATTGGGGCCGACAATGAGCAGTTCTTC
TRBV7-9	TRBJ2-7	-	few	CASSLGSRDGYEQYF	TGTGCCAGCAGCTTAGGATCTAGGGATGGTTACGAGCAGTACTTC
TRBV7-2	TRBJ2-1	TRBD2	few	CASSLRRTRGPNEQFF	TGTGCCAGCAGCTTAAGGCGGACTAGAGGGCCCAATGAGCAGTTCTTC
TRBV10-3	TRBJ2-5	TRBD1	-	CAISELPPGQGPEQYF	TGTGCCATCAGTGAATTACCTCCGGGACAGGGTCCTGAGCAGTACTTC
TRBV4-3	TRBJ1-6	TRBD1	few	CASSQDRGTVRFLSPLHF	TGCGCCAGCAGCCAAGATCGCGGGACAGTTCGTTTTCTTTCACCCCTCCACTTT